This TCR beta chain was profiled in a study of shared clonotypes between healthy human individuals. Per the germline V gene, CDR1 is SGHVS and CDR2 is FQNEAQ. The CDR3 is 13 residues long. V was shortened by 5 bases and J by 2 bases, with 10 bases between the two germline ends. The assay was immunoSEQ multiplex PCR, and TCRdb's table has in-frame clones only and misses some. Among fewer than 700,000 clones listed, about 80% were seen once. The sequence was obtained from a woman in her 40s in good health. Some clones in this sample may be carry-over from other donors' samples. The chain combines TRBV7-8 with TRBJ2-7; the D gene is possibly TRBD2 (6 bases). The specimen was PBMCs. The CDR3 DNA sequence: TGTGCCAGCAGCAGGGGACTTGCCTACGAGCAGTACTTC. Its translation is CASSRGLAYEQYF.